The 8 T cell receptor beta chains in this list originate from one sample, sequenced in a study of T cells in localized non-small cell lung cancer. Data came from immunoSEQ multiplex PCR; TCRdb stores just in-frame clones and leaves some out. This table has 65,000 to 80,000 clones, about 81% appearing once. Here the sequenced sample was peripheral blood, taken before any cancer treatment. The origin of the receptors is a female donor aged 60 or older with stage I lung adenocarcinoma.

This chain links TRBV19 with TRBJ2-6; the D is unclear. The V and J ends lost 4 bases and 1 base respectively, with 8 bases between them. Germline V lookup: CDR1 LNHDA, CDR2 SQIVND (reference sequence). CDR3 size: 15 residues. CDR3 sequence (DNA): TGTGCCAGTAGTAGGTTGGTTTCTGGGGCCAACGTCCTGACTTTC. It is translated as CASSRLVSGANVLTF.

This chain uses TRBV4-2 with TRBJ2-3, with D perhaps matching TRBD2 (6 bases). In germline, CDR1 is LGHNA, CDR2 YNFKEQ. The ends were cut back, 3 bases at V and 7 bases at J, with 17 bases in the middle. The CDR3 is 15 amino acids. The CDR3 is CASSQGGIASYTQYF. DNA of the CDR3: TGTGCCAGCAGCCAGGGCGGGATTGCTTCCTATACGCAGTATTTT.

This chain connects TRBV7-8 to TRBJ1-3; tentatively, D is TRBD1 (5 bases). CDR1 is SGHVS and CDR2 is FQNEAQ in the germline V gene. The CDR3 is 16 amino acids. V was trimmed by 5 bases and J by 3 bases, leaving 17 bases between them. CDR3 in amino acids: CASSPNSGVSGNTIYF. DNA of the CDR3: TGTGCCAGCAGCCCCAACTCGGGGGTTAGTGGAAACACCATATATTTT.

This clone was picked up one time. This chain connects TRBV5-6 to TRBJ2-7; no reliable D call. V was clipped by 4 bases and J by 2 bases, with 16 bases between them. CDR1 is SGHDT and CDR2 is YYEEEE in the germline V gene. This CDR3 contains 15 residues. CDR3 loop: CASSPPGRLAYEQYF. CDR3 DNA: TGTGCCAGCAGCCCCCCGGGTCGTTTAGCCTACGAGCAGTACTTC.

The chain carries TRBV4-2 and TRBJ1-6; weak D call: TRBD1 (5 bases). V was trimmed by 4 bases and J by 11 bases, leaving 15 bases between them. Germline V CDR1 and CDR2: LGHNA, YNFKEQ. The CDR3 is 14 residues long. The CDR3 nucleotides are TGTGCCAGCAGCCTTCCGGTGGGGGTTGCACCCCTCCACTTT. This encodes CASSLPVGVAPLHF.

V is TRBV6-5 and J is TRBJ1-2, with D perhaps TRBD1 (6 bases). The germline CDR1 and CDR2 sequences are MNHEY and SVGAGI. This CDR3 spans 14 amino acids. V lost 5 bases and J 4 bases, leaving 14 bases between the germline ends. CDR3 DNA sequence: TGTGCCAGCAGTGAAGTCCGGGACACCTATGGCTACACCTTC. It specifies CASSEVRDTYGYTF.

J is TRBJ2-7 and V is TRBV5-1, with 10 bases matching TRBD1. CDR1 and CDR2 from the germline V gene are SGHRS and YFSETQ. The trim removed 2 bases at V and 0 bases at J, leaving 5 bases unmatched. The CDR3 spans 16 residues. CDR3 amino acids: CASSFSGTGASYEQYF. DNA of the CDR3: TGCGCCAGCAGCTTCTCCGGGACAGGGGCCTCCTACGAGCAGTACTTC.

The CDR3 spells CASSLGDPAYNEQFF. Here the CDR3 DNA reads TGTGCCAGCAGCTTAGGGGACCCCGCCTACAATGAGCAGTTCTTC. This rearrangement joins TRBV7-3 to TRBJ2-1; TRBD1 or TRBD2 may be the D gene (5 bases each). Trimming stripped 2 bases from V and 2 bases from J, with 10 bases between. CDR3 length: 15 amino acids. The V gene's germline CDR1 is SGHTA and CDR2 FQGTGA.